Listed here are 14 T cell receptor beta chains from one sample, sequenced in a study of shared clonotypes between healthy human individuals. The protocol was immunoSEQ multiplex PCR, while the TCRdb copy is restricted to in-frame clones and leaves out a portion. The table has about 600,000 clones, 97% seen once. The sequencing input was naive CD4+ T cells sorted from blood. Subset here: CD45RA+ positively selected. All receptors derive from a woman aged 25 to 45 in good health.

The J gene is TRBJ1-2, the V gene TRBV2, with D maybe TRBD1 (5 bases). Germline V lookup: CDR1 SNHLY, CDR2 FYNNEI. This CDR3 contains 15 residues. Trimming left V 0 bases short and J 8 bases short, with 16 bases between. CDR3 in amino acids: CASSEAKIRTPGYTF. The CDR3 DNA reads TGTGCCAGCAGTGAAGCGAAGATTCGGACACCCGGCTACACCTTC.

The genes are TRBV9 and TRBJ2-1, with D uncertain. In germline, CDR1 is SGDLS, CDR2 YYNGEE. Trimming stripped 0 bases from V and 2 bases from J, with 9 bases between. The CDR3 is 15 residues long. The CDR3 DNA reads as TGTGCCAGCAGCGTAGCGGGTCAACCCTACAATGAGCAGTTCTTC. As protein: CASSVAGQPYNEQFF.

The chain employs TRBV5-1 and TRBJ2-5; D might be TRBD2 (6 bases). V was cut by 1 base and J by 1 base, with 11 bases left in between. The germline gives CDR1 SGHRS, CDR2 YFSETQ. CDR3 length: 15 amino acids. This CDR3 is CASSLTAGRQETQYF. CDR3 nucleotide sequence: TGCGCCAGCAGCTTGACTGCGGGACGCCAAGAGACCCAGTACTTC.

Here the CDR3 DNA reads TGTGCCAGCAGTTCCACTGGGACAGGGAACCGGGAGACCCAGTACTTC. Translating gives CASSSTGTGNRETQYF. The V gene is TRBV28, the J gene TRBJ2-5, with TRBD1 matching over 9 bases. The V gene's germline CDR1 is MDHEN and CDR2 SYDVKM. Losses at the gene ends were 4 bases for V and 5 bases for J; bases not matched to a gene: 11. The CDR3 has 16 amino acids.

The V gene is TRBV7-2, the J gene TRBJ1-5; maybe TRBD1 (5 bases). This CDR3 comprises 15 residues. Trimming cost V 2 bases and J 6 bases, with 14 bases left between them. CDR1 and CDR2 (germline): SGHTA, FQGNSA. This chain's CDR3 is CASSLNGQGGQPQHF. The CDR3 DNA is TGTGCCAGCAGCTTAAACGGTCAGGGAGGTCAGCCCCAGCATTTT.

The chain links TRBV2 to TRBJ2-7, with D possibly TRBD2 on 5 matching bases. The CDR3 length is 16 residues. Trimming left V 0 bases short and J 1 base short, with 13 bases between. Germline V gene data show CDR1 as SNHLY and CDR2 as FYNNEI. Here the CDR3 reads CASSEADNSGSYEQYF. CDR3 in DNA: TGTGCCAGCAGTGAAGCTGACAACTCGGGATCCTACGAGCAGTACTTC.

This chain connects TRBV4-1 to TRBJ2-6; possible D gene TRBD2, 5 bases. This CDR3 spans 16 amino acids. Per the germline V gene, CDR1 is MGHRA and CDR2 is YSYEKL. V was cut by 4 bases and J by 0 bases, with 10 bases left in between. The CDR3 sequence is CASSLTGISGANVLTF. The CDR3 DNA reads TGCGCCAGCAGCCTCACGGGAATCTCTGGGGCCAACGTCCTGACTTTC.

In DNA form, the CDR3 reads TGCGCCAGCAGCTTGGATCCGGGAGGGGGTACGCAGTATTTT. It yields the protein CASSLDPGGGTQYF. This sequence joins TRBV5-1 and TRBJ2-3, with 8 bases that match TRBD2. CDR3 length: 14 amino acids. Germline trimming cut 0 bases from V and 8 bases from J; bases unmatched to any gene: 5. The V gene's germline CDR1 is SGHRS and CDR2 YFSETQ.

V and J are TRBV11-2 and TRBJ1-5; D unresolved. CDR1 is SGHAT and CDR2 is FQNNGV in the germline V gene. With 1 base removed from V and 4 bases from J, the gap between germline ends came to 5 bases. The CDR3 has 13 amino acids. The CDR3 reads CASSLGANQPQHF. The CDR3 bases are TGTGCCAGCAGCTTAGGGGCAAATCAGCCCCAGCATTTT. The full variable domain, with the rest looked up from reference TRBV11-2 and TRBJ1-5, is EAGVAQSPRYKIIEKRQSVAFWCNPISGHATLYWYQQILGQGPKLLIQFQNNGVVDDSQLPKDRFSAERLKGVDSTLKIQPAKLEDSAVYLCASSLGANQPQHFGDGTRLSIL.

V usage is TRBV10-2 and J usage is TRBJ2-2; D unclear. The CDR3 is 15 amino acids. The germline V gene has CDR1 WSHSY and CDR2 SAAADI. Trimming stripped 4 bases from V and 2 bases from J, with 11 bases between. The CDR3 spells CASSVPTTNTGELFF. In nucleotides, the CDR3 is TGCGCCAGCAGTGTCCCCACTACTAACACCGGGGAGCTGTTTTTT.

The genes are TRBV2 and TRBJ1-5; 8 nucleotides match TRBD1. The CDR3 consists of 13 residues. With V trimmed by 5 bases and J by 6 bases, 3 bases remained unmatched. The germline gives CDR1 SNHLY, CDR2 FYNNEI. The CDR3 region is CASSQDRAQPQHF. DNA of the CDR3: TGTGCCAGCAGTCAGGACAGGGCTCAGCCCCAGCATTTT.

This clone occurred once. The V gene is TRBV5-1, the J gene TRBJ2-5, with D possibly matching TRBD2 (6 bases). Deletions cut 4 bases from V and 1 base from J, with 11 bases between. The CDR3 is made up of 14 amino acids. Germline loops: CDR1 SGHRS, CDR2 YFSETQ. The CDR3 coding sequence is TGCGCCAGCAGCATTGGGACTTTCCAAGAGACCCAGTACTTC. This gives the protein CASSIGTFQETQYF.

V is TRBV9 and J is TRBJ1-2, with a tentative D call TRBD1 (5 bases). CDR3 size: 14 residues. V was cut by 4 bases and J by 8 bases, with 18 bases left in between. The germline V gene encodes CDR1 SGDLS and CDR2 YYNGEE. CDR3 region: CASSREGDVWGYTF. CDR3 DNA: TGTGCCAGCAGCCGGGAAGGGGATGTATGGGGCTACACCTTC.

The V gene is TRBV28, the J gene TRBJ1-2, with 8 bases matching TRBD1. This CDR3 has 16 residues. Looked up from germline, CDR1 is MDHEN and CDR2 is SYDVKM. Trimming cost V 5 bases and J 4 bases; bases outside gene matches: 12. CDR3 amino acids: CASSPPSGQGPYGYTF. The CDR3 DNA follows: TGTGCCAGCAGTCCCCCTTCCGGACAGGGACCCTATGGCTACACCTTC.